The text below deals with one T cell receptor beta chain. Original analysis: Amplification of reference gene primers was used by the study to estimate nucleated cell counts. TCRdb's copy holds only in-frame clones and misses some; the assay was immunoSEQ multiplex PCR. V and J calls and clone size come straight from that table; D and trimming were deduced from the DNA. The sample contains about 250,000 clones, 86% of which appear only once. This specimen belongs to a study of blood T cell repertoires in COVID-19. Whole-study context: The study drew acute and convalescent COVID-19 samples from the United States, Italy and Spain.

The J segment lost 0 bases and the V segment lost 9 bases, leaving 23 bases of the junction unmatched. The CDR3 contains 20 residues. Germline CDR1 LNHDA, CDR2 SQIVND (reference sequence). Sequenced sample: PBMCs or T cells enriched from blood (not recorded which). The rearrangement uses TRBV19 and TRBJ1-3; 7 bases are a match to TRBD1. The receptor was derived from a man aged 35 to 55 who had recovered from COVID-19. CDR3 in amino acids: CARGGTGQSGTENSGNTIYF. DNA for the CDR3: TGTGCCAGGGGGGGTACGGGGCAATCCGGGACAGAAAACTCTGGAAACACCATATATTTT.